The T cell receptor (beta chain) under discussion was sequenced for a study of blood T cell repertoires in COVID-19. Study-wide background: Spain, Italy and the United States supplied samples that represented acute and convalescent COVID-19. T cells, B-cell-depleted T cells, or PBMCs provided the cDNA or gDNA that served as material.

There are 17 residues in the CDR3. With 0 bases removed from V and 4 bases from J, the gap between germline ends came to 18 bases. Germline V gene data show CDR1 as ENHRY and CDR2 as SYGVKD. This clone occurred a few times. Authors' data handling: Researchers report that nucleated cell counts were estimated from reference gene primer amplification. Using immunoSEQ multiplex PCR, the repertoire was profiled, and TCRdb retains in-frame clones only, with some absent. For V, J and clone size, that table is used; D and trimming come from the DNA. There are 60,000 to 80,000 clones in the sample; roughly 90% occur only once, and about 5.4% lies in the top ten.

Sequenced sample: peripheral blood. V gene TRBV10-3 combines with J gene TRBJ1-1; D not resolved. The sequence was collected from a human donor in a cohort sampled during active COVID-19. CDR3 nucleotides: TGTGCCATCAGTGAGTCAATCCTTCGTTCCGGCGGCACTGAAGCTTTCTTT. Its protein is CAISESILRSGGTEAFF.